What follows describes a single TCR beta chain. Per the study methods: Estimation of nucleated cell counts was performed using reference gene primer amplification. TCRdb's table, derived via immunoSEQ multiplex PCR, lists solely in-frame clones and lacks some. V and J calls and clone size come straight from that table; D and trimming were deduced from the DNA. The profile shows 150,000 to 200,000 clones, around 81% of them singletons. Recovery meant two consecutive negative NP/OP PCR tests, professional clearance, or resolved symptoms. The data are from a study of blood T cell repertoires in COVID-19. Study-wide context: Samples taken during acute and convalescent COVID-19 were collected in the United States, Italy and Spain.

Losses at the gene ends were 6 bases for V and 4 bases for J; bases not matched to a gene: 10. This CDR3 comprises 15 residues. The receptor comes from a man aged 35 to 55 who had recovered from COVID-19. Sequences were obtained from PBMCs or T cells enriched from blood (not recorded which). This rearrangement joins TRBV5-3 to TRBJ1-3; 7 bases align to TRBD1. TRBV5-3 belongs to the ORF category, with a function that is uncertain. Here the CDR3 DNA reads TGTGCCAGAACACAGGGGACAACAAGGGGAAACACCATATATTTT. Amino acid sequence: CARTQGTTRGNTIYF.